What follows is one TCR beta chain and its context. Its target is not known. Clones were read by immunoSEQ multiplex PCR, and TCRdb kept only the in-frame ones, dropping some. The sample consists of 550,000 to 700,000 clones, about 80% of them appearing once. This specimen comes from a study of shared clonotypes between healthy human individuals. Findings of the study overall: Generally, estimated richness proved larger in naive subsets than it did in memory subsets.

This clonotype was sampled from a woman aged 30 to 39 in good health. The sequenced material came from memory CD4+ T cells sorted from blood. This sample's subset: CD45RA-negative fraction.

The DNA for the CDR3 is TGTGCCTGGAGCGCAGTACAGCCCCGGGACAGGGAGGACGAGCAGTACTTC. It is translated as CAWSAVQPRDREDEQYF. This chain links TRBV30 with TRBJ2-7, with 9 bases matching TRBD1. Germline assignment: CDR1 GTSNPN and CDR2 SVGIG (reference sequence). J was trimmed by 5 bases and V by 3 bases; bases with no gene match: 17. The CDR3 sequence is 17 residues long.